The 15 T cell receptor beta chains listed next were all sequenced from one sample in a study of cytomegalovirus exposure and HLA in healthy donors (dated by TCRdb to about 2017). Preparation of the library involved the immunoSEQ multiplex PCR assay. For the multiplex PCR, a mixture combining 60 forward primers for TCR Vbeta segments and 13 reverse primers for TCR Jbeta segments was used. TCRdb obtained this table from immuneACCESS and retained in-frame rearrangements with V and J assigned. These tables miss some clones; where compared with another copy, unresolved V genes account for less than half of the shortfall, and the remainder is unexplained. Present in this sample are hundreds of thousands of clones, about 77% of which were seen just once. Of the sample, 0.4% to 0.6% falls within the top ten clones. Material: PBMCs. All receptors derive from a boy younger than 18 in good health and CMV-seronegative.

The V call is TRBV19, the J call TRBJ1-2; maybe TRBD1 (6 bases). The CDR3 is 15 residues long. V lost 3 bases and J lost 3, with 14 bases in between. Germline values: CDR1 LNHDA, CDR2 SQIVND (reference sequence). CDR3 DNA sequence: TGTGCCAGTAGTATTCCCCCAGGGGATTACTATGGCTACACCTTC. Amino acid sequence: CASSIPPGDYYGYTF.

This clone was recorded once. The rearrangement links TRBV27 to TRBJ1-3; TRBD1 matches 7 bases. The CDR3 sequence is 16 residues long. Germline V CDR1 and CDR2: MNHEY, SMNVEV (reference sequence). The J segment lost 0 bases and the V segment lost 6 bases, leaving 8 bases of the junction unmatched. CDR3 sequence: CASSRGQKGSGNTIYF. DNA for the CDR3: TGTGCCAGCAGCCGGGGACAGAAGGGCTCTGGAAACACCATATATTTT.

The chain carries TRBV30 and TRBJ2-1; D is unresolved. The V and J ends lost 0 bases and 9 bases respectively, with 9 bases between them. This CDR3 region has 12 residues. In germline, CDR1 is GTSNPN, CDR2 SVGIG (reference sequence). CDR3 nucleotides: TGTGCCTGGAGTGTACTCGCCGGTGAGCAGTTCTTC. The encoded protein is CAWSVLAGEQFF.

The V and J genes are TRBV19 and TRBJ2-5; no reliable D call. The germline V gene encodes CDR1 LNHDA and CDR2 SQIVND (reference sequence). Trimming shortened V by 3 bases and J by 7 bases, and 9 bases separated the two germline ends. The length of the CDR3 is 12 residues. CDR3 sequence reads: CASSMGGGTQYF. Written as DNA, the CDR3 is TGTGCCAGTAGTATGGGTGGCGGGACCCAGTACTTC. Variable domain in full (rest from reference TRBV19 and TRBJ2-5): DGGITQSPKYLFRKEGQNVTLSCEQNLNHDAMYWYRQDPGQGLRLIYYSQIVNDFQKGDIAEGYSVSREKKESFPLTVTSAQKNPTAFYLCASSMGGGTQYFGPGTRLLVL.

The chain recombines TRBV4-1 with TRBJ2-2, with 10 bases lining up with TRBD1. Germline V gene lookup returns CDR1 MGHRA and CDR2 YSYEKL. Trimming removed 4 bases from V and 5 bases from J; junction bases left unmatched: 7. The CDR3 has 16 amino acids. The CDR3 reads CASSRMTGGGTGELFF. The CDR3 DNA reads as TGCGCCAGCAGCCGAATGACAGGGGGCGGTACCGGGGAGCTGTTTTTT.

The rearrangement joins TRBV10-3 to TRBJ2-7; 9 bases line up with TRBD1. The V segment lost 3 bases and the J segment 9 bases; nucleotides outside the gene matches: 9. CDR1 and CDR2 (germline): ENHRY, SYGVKD. CDR3 length: 14 amino acids. The CDR3 loop reads CAISEPGQGLGQYF. DNA of the CDR3: TGTGCCATCAGTGAACCGGGACAGGGTCTAGGGCAGTACTTC.

This clone came up a few times. V is TRBV9 and J is TRBJ1-6; D remains unclear. Germline CDR1 and CDR2: SGDLS and YYNGEE. Trimming removed 2 bases at V and 7 bases at J, with 13 bases between. The CDR3 consists of 15 residues. CDR3 region: CASSVGFYPNSPLHF. CDR3 sequence (DNA): TGTGCCAGCAGCGTCGGGTTTTATCCAAATTCACCCCTCCACTTT.

The sample holds a few counts of this clone. An end of the junction differs from the germline gene, which may be a read error. The chain carries TRBV7-6 and TRBJ2-7; 8 positions agree with TRBD2. The CDR3 length is 12 residues. CDR1 SGHVS and CDR2 FNYEAQ come from the germline V gene. The CDR3 DNA is TGTGCCAGCAGCTTAGCAGCGGGGGACCCCCAGTTC. It is translated as CASSLAAGDPQF.

This rearrangement joins TRBV11-3 to TRBJ1-1; D ambiguous. This CDR3 comprises 12 residues. Trimming left V 2 bases short and J 7 bases short, with 8 bases between. Germline V gene lookup returns CDR1 SGHNT and CDR2 YENEEA. CDR3 residues: CASSLNPVEAFF. The CDR3 DNA is TGTGCCAGCAGCTTAAACCCGGTTGAAGCTTTCTTT.

The V gene is TRBV6-5, the J gene TRBJ2-7, with D perhaps TRBD2 (6 bases). V was trimmed by 6 bases and J by 2 bases, leaving 11 bases between them. Germline V CDR1 and CDR2: MNHEY, SVGAGI. This CDR3 has 13 residues. The CDR3 sequence is CASRRLGTYEQYF. The CDR3, as DNA: TGTGCCAGCAGAAGACTAGGGACCTACGAGCAGTACTTC.

The chain carries TRBV5-1 and TRBJ1-3; 12 nucleotides agree with TRBD1. Germline V gene data show CDR1 as SGHRS and CDR2 as YFSETQ. The CDR3 is 16 residues long. V lost 4 bases, J lost 0 bases, and 2 bases stayed unmatched. CDR3 bases: TGCGCCAGCAGCCCGGGACAGGGGGCCTCTGGAAACACCATATATTTT. Its translation: CASSPGQGASGNTIYF.

This clone was counted a few times. V gene TRBV5-1 combines with J gene TRBJ2-6, with TRBD1 matching over 7 bases. The germline V gene has CDR1 SGHRS and CDR2 YFSETQ. The CDR3 loop spans 18 amino acids. Trimming cost V 3 bases and J 0 bases; bases outside gene matches: 9. The CDR3 loop is CASSWTGSLNSGANVLTF. The CDR3 region has the DNA TGCGCCAGCAGCTGGACAGGTAGTCTAAACTCTGGGGCCAACGTCCTGACTTTC.

The rearrangement joins TRBV7-9 to TRBJ2-7; possible D gene TRBD2, 6 bases. Trimming shortened V by 1 base and J by 0 bases, and 10 bases separated the two germline ends. This CDR3 region has 15 residues. The V gene's germline CDR1 is SEHNR and CDR2 FQNEAQ (reference sequence). CDR3 sequence reads: CASSLGLESSYEQYF. The CDR3 nucleotides are TGTGCCAGCAGCTTAGGACTAGAGAGCTCCTACGAGCAGTACTTC.

This clone was counted a single time. The chain has TRBV30 and TRBJ2-3; D is possibly TRBD2 (6 bases). V was clipped by 0 bases and J by 7 bases, with 17 bases between them. The CDR3 loop spans 15 amino acids. Germline lookup yields CDR1 GTSNPN and CDR2 SVGIG (reference sequence). For the CDR3, the DNA is TGTGCCTGGAGTGTGCGTGGGAGGAGAGTCAATACGCAGTATTTT. Protein sequence: CAWSVRGRRVNTQYF.

This sequence joins TRBV5-1 and TRBJ1-1; possible D gene TRBD1, 5 bases. Trimming pared 5 bases from V and 5 bases from J, leaving 13 bases between. This CDR3 contains 13 residues. Germline CDR1 is SGHRS and CDR2 is YFSETQ. As DNA, the CDR3 is TGCGCCAGCAGTTCGGGGGTAGGAACTGAAGCTTTCTTT. It codes for CASSSGVGTEAFF.